These 10 T cell receptor beta chains originate from one sample sequenced in a study of cytomegalovirus exposure and HLA in healthy donors. The PCR used 60 Vbeta and 13 Jbeta primers. The protocol was immunoSEQ multiplex PCR, while the TCRdb copy is restricted to in-frame clones and leaves out a portion. This table holds 200,000 to 300,000 clones, about four fifths found once. Sequencing used PBMCs. The receptors were gathered from a woman in her thirties or forties in good health and CMV-seropositive.

The chain employs TRBV6-5 and TRBJ2-7; the D is unclear. The CDR3 spans 11 residues. Germline V gives CDR1 MNHEY, CDR2 SVGAGI. Trimming took 6 bases from V and 6 from J, leaving 9 bases between them. CDR3 DNA sequence: TGTGCCAGCAGGAAACGAGGCGAGCAGTACTTC. Translation: CASRKRGEQYF.

This sequence joins TRBV29-1 and TRBJ1-2; tentative D call: TRBD1 (5 bases). The CDR3 covers 10 residues. V lost 8 bases, J lost 8 bases, and 12 bases lay in between. Germline CDR1 and CDR2: SQVTM and ANQGSEA. The CDR3 reads CSYFRGGYTF. DNA of the CDR3: TGCAGCTACTTTAGGGGCGGCTACACCTTC.

This clone has more than one count but fewer than ten. V usage is TRBV19 and J usage is TRBJ1-6; TRBD1 agrees at 12 bases. Germline lookup yields CDR1 LNHDA and CDR2 SQIVND (reference sequence). The trim removed 5 bases at V and 9 bases at J, leaving 5 bases unmatched. The CDR3 spans 15 residues. The CDR3: CASSARDRGLSPLHF. CDR3 sequence (DNA): TGTGCCAGTAGTGCACGGGACAGGGGGCTTTCACCCCTCCACTTT.

The chain links TRBV10-3 to TRBJ2-7; possible D gene TRBD1, 5 bases. The germline V and J ends were trimmed by 3 bases and 6 bases, with 12 bases remaining between them. Germline values: CDR1 ENHRY, CDR2 SYGVKD. This CDR3 comprises 13 residues. The CDR3 nucleotides read TGTGCCATCAGTGATTCAGGGTCGGGCGAGCAGTACTTC. Translating it yields CAISDSGSGEQYF.

The chain joins TRBV2 to TRBJ2-3, with a tentative D call TRBD2 (5 bases). Germline CDR1 reads SNHLY; CDR2 reads FYNNEI. Trimming removed 5 bases from V and 2 bases from J, with 8 bases in between. The CDR3 covers 13 residues. The DNA for the CDR3 is TGTGCCAGCAGTCGGCTAGCCACAGATACGCAGTATTTT. This translates into CASSRLATDTQYF.

V and J are TRBV30 and TRBJ1-3, with a tentative D call TRBD1 (5 bases). Germline loops: CDR1 GTSNPN, CDR2 SVGIG (reference sequence). V lost 7 bases and J 0 bases, leaving 10 bases between the germline ends. This CDR3 has 13 residues. CDR3 nucleotide sequence: TGTGCCTCGGCCAGGGACTCTGGAAACACCATATATTTT. This translates into CASARDSGNTIYF. Variable domain in full (rest from reference TRBV30 and TRBJ1-3): SQTIHQWPATLVQPVGSPLSLECTVEGTSNPNLYWYRQAAGRGLQLLFYSVGIGQISSEVPQNLSASRPQDRQFILSSKKLLLSDSGFYLCASARDSGNTIYFGEGSWLTVV.

The chain couples TRBV10-3 to TRBJ1-1, with unresolved D. This CDR3 region has 13 residues. Germline lookup yields CDR1 ENHRY and CDR2 SYGVKD. V dropped 6 bases and J dropped 1 base, with 9 bases sitting between them. CDR3 DNA sequence: TGTGCCATCAGGATCGAGGCGAACACTGAAGCTTTCTTT. It is translated as CAIRIEANTEAFF.

The chain has TRBV10-3 and TRBJ2-2, with 11 nucleotides matching TRBD1. V was clipped by 6 bases and J by 7 bases; unmatched bases: 10. There are 16 residues in the CDR3. Germline V CDR1 and CDR2: ENHRY, SYGVKD. For the CDR3, the DNA is TGTGCCATCAGCGAGAGTGGGACAGGGGGAGGCGGGGAGCTGTTTTTT. Protein: CAISESGTGGGGELFF.

This rearrangement joins TRBV4-1 to TRBJ2-3, with 11 bases matching TRBD2. The germline V gene encodes CDR1 MGHRA and CDR2 YSYEKL. The CDR3 is 16 amino acids. Unmatched junction bases numbered 7, after V lost 4 bases and J lost 4 bases. The CDR3 nucleotides are TGCGCCAGCAGCCTGCCGACTAGCGGGGCGTCAGATACGCAGTATTTT. It encodes CASSLPTSGASDTQYF.

This rearrangement joins TRBV7-2 to TRBJ1-1, with 9 bases identical to TRBD1. The CDR3 runs to 16 residues. CDR1 and CDR2 (germline): SGHTA, FQGNSA. With 5 bases clipped from V and 3 bases from J, the junction kept 10 bases outside the gene matches. The CDR3 spells CASSPYRGRLDTEAFF. CDR3 DNA: TGTGCCAGCAGCCCCTACAGGGGGCGTCTGGACACTGAAGCTTTCTTT.